The sequence of this TCR beta chain was determined in a study of blood T cell repertoires in COVID-19. Germline V gene sequence: CDR1 SGHDN, CDR2 FVKESK. Trimming removed 1 base from V and 4 bases from J; junction bases left unmatched: 3. CDR3 length equals 14 residues. TCRdb's copy holds only in-frame clones and misses some; the assay was immunoSEQ multiplex PCR. The table records over 120,000 clones, roughly 80% of them present only once. V gene TRBV14 combines with J gene TRBJ1-2; 7 positions agree with TRBD1. This receptor was taken from a human donor in a cohort sampled during active COVID-19. The sequencing sample was made of peripheral blood. The CDR3 sequence: CASSQGGQLYGYTF. The CDR3 DNA sequence: TGTGCCAGCAGCCAAGGGGGACAGCTCTATGGCTACACCTTC.